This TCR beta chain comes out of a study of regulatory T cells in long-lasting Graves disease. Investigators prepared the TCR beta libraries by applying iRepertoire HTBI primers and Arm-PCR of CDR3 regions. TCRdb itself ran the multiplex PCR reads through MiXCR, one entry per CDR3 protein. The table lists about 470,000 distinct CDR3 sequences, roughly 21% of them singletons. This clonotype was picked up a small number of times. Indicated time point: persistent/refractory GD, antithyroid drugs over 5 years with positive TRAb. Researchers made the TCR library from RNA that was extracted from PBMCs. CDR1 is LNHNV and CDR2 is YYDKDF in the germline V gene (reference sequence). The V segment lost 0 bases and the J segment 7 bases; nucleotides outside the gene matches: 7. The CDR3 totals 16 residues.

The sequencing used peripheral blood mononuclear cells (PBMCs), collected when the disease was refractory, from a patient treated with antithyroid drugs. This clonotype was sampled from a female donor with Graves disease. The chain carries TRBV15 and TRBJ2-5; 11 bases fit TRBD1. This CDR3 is CATSRDGTGGEGTQYF. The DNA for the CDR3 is TGTGCCACCAGCAGAGATGGGACAGGGGGGGAAGGGACCCAGTACTTC.